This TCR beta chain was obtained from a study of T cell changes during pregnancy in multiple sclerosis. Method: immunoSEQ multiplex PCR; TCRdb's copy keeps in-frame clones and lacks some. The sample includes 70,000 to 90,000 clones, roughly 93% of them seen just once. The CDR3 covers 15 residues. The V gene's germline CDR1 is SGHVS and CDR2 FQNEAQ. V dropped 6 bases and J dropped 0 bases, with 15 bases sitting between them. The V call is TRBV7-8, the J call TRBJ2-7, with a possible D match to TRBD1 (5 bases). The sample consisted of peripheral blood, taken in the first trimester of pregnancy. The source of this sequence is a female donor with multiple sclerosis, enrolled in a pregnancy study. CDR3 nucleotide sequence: TGTGCCAGCAGTCCACAGGCAGTAAGCTCCTACGAGCAGTACTTC. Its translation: CASSPQAVSSYEQYF.